The rows below give T cell receptor beta chains drawn from one sample of a study of T cell responses to AZD1222 COVID-19 vaccine. TCRdb's table, derived via immunoSEQ multiplex PCR, lists solely in-frame clones and lacks some. The data show 120,000 or so clones, over 80% seen once. This sample comprised peripheral blood, obtained on day 0 of AZD1222 vaccination. Source of these receptors: an adult in good health. The conserved cysteine and the conserved F or W are not part of the CDR3 here. The order of the fields is V gene, D gene, J gene, CDR3 protein. The D gene is left open where the match is weak.

V gene: TRBV2
D gene: .
J gene: TRBJ1-5
CDR3 protein: ASSRDGGNQPQH

V gene: TRBV5-4
D gene: .
J gene: TRBJ1-2
CDR3 protein: ASSPRRDYGYT

V gene: TRBV9
D gene: .
J gene: TRBJ2-7
CDR3 protein: ASSVDSFSYEQY

V gene: TRBV27
D gene: .
J gene: TRBJ2-5
CDR3 protein: ASRISGQETQY

V gene: TRBV14
D gene: .
J gene: TRBJ2-1
CDR3 protein: ASSRQKTSYNEQF

V gene: TRBV4-1
D gene: TRBD2
J gene: TRBJ2-7
CDR3 protein: ASSHGPSGAYEQY

V gene: TRBV3-1/TRBV3-2
D gene: .
J gene: TRBJ2-1
CDR3 protein: ASSPAGSGNEQF

V gene: TRBV2
D gene: .
J gene: TRBJ2-7
CDR3 protein: ASSYSYEQY

V gene: TRBV5-4
D gene: .
J gene: TRBJ2-5
CDR3 protein: ASSLAECLQDQETQY

V gene: TRBV5-4
D gene: .
J gene: TRBJ1-5
CDR3 protein: ASSRDRNQPQH

V gene: TRBV6-1
D gene: TRBD2
J gene: TRBJ2-7
CDR3 protein: ASSASPTSGGSYEQY

V gene: TRBV9
D gene: .
J gene: TRBJ2-1
CDR3 protein: ASSVGGGDNEQF

V gene: TRBV5-1
D gene: .
J gene: TRBJ1-4
CDR3 protein: ASSFSGPGEKLF

V gene: TRBV5-4
D gene: TRBD1
J gene: TRBJ1-1
CDR3 protein: ASSLVQGGTEAF

V gene: TRBV4-1
D gene: .
J gene: TRBJ2-7
CDR3 protein: ASSQVWVSYEQY

V gene: TRBV5-4
D gene: .
J gene: TRBJ1-1
CDR3 protein: ASTQGGENTEAF

V gene: TRBV15
D gene: .
J gene: TRBJ2-7
CDR3 protein: ATSTGATRVLDEQY

V gene: TRBV10-3
D gene: .
J gene: TRBJ1-2
CDR3 protein: AINLSPGSPKSGYT

V gene: TRBV19
D gene: TRBD2
J gene: TRBJ2-1
CDR3 protein: ASTTTPGLAGEGEQF

V gene: TRBV5-4
D gene: .
J gene: TRBJ1-2
CDR3 protein: ASSLSGQSKYGYT

V gene: TRBV24-1
D gene: .
J gene: TRBJ2-2
CDR3 protein: ATSDKTFTGELF

V gene: TRBV28
D gene: TRBD1
J gene: TRBJ2-7
CDR3 protein: ASSLRQGRKY

V gene: TRBV6-1
D gene: .
J gene: TRBJ1-4
CDR3 protein: ASSERGRYEKLF

V gene: TRBV5-1
D gene: .
J gene: TRBJ1-4
CDR3 protein: ASSLGQVAEKLF

V gene: TRBV19
D gene: TRBD1
J gene: TRBJ1-2
CDR3 protein: ASKQGDHGYT

V gene: TRBV30
D gene: .
J gene: TRBJ1-2
CDR3 protein: AWSVQVDYGYT

V gene: TRBV18
D gene: TRBD1
J gene: TRBJ1-2
CDR3 protein: ASSLIGQAYGYT

V gene: TRBV7-3
D gene: .
J gene: TRBJ2-3
CDR3 protein: ASSLGRDKTDTQY

V gene: TRBV18
D gene: .
J gene: TRBJ2-1
CDR3 protein: ASSPVSGVSYNEQF

V gene: TRBV4-1
D gene: .
J gene: TRBJ2-5
CDR3 protein: ASSQDLQGRTQY

V gene: TRBV5-1
D gene: .
J gene: TRBJ2-7
CDR3 protein: ASSLGRSGYEQY

V gene: TRBV5-1
D gene: TRBD1
J gene: TRBJ1-5
CDR3 protein: ASSPGTGINQPQH

V gene: TRBV15
D gene: .
J gene: TRBJ2-4
CDR3 protein: ATSRYAMTLNIQY

V gene: TRBV5-6
D gene: .
J gene: TRBJ1-6
CDR3 protein: ASSLFDRSPLH

V gene: TRBV5-1
D gene: .
J gene: TRBJ2-7
CDR3 protein: ASSLGPGGSYEQY

V gene: TRBV5-1
D gene: .
J gene: TRBJ2-7
CDR3 protein: ASSHEDRSRYYEQY

V gene: TRBV2
D gene: TRBD2
J gene: TRBJ2-7
CDR3 protein: ASSDHRRLAGTYEQY

V gene: TRBV6-4
D gene: .
J gene: TRBJ2-5
CDR3 protein: ASSDSPGGMETQY

V gene: TRBV6-1
D gene: .
J gene: TRBJ2-1
CDR3 protein: ASSEARVIRYNEQF

V gene: TRBV30
D gene: .
J gene: TRBJ2-2
CDR3 protein: AWSVPTGELF

V gene: TRBV30
D gene: .
J gene: TRBJ1-3
CDR3 protein: AWSNVFSGNTIY

V gene: TRBV7-2
D gene: .
J gene: TRBJ1-5
CDR3 protein: ASSPYMGVPYH

V gene: TRBV7-8
D gene: .
J gene: TRBJ2-7
CDR3 protein: ASSFFDLSTYEQY